This T cell receptor beta chain was profiled in a study of OX40 agonist ivuxolimab in advanced cancers. The overall study: A mean age of about 56 years, range about 20 to 85, was recorded, and approximately 85% were male. Whole-study results and caveats: CD4+ and CD8+ T cells in blood underwent clonal expansion by week 6 at 0.1 to 3.0 mg/kg. Among expanded peripheral T cells, antigen specificity went undetermined.

Remarks on this clone: Its antigen is unidentified.

The length of the CDR3 is 14 residues. The V end was cut by 1 base, the J end by 8 bases, with 13 bases between. Germline-derived CDR1 and CDR2 are MNHNS and SASEGT. The assay was immunoSEQ multiplex PCR, and TCRdb's table has in-frame clones only and misses some. The sample records roughly 86,000 clones, 80% to 90% being singletons. The receptor's source is an adult with an advanced solid tumor such as melanoma, head and neck, liver or kidney cancer. The chain uses TRBV6-1 and TRBJ2-3; D gene ambiguous. The sequencing used CD4+ or CD8+ T cells sorted from blood, collected in a trial of the OX40 agonist ivuxolimab. CDR3 region: CASSEGVGTATQYF. CDR3 DNA sequence: TGTGCCAGCAGTGAAGGGGTCGGAACGGCTACGCAGTATTTT.